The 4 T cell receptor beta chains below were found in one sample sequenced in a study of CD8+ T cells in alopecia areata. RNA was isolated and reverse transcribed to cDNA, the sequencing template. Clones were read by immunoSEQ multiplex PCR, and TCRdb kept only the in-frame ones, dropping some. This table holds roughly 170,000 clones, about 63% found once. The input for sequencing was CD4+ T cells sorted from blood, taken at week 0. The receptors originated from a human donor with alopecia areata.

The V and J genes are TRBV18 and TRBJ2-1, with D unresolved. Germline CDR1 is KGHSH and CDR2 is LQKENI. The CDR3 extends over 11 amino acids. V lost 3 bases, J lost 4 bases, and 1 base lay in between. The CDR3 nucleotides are TGTGCCAGCTCACCTTACAATGAGCAGTTCTTC. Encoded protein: CASSPYNEQFF.

The DNA of the CDR3 is TGTGCCAGCAGCTTGGAACTAGCGGGGTTCACAGATACGCAGTATTTT. Its protein is CASSLELAGFTDTQYF. This rearrangement joins TRBV5-6 to TRBJ2-3; 10 bases map to TRBD2. The CDR3 is made up of 16 amino acids. Germline lookup yields CDR1 SGHDT and CDR2 YYEEEE. V trimming: 0 bases; J trimming: 2 bases; junction bases outside the gene matches: 3.

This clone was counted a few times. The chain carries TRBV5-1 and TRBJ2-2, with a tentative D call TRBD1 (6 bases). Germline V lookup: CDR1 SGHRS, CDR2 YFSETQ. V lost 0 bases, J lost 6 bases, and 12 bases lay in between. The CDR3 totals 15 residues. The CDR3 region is CASSLAQGFAGELFF. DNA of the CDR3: TGCGCCAGCAGCTTGGCGCAGGGGTTCGCCGGGGAGCTGTTTTTT.

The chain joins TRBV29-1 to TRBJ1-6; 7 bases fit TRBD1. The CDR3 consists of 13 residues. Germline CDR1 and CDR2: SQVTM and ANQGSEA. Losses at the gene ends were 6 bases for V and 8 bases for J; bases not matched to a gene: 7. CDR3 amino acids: CSVRQGNDSPLHF. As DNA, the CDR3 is TGCAGCGTGCGACAGGGTAACGATTCACCCCTCCACTTT. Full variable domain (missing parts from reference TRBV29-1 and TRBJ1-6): SAVISQKPSRDICQRGTSLTIQCQVDSQVTMMFWYRQQPGQSLTLIATANQGSEATYESGFVIDKFPISRPNLTFSTLTVSNMSPEDSSIYLCSVRQGNDSPLHFGNGTRLTVT.